This T cell receptor beta chain was retrieved from a study of control samples from healthy donors and cancer patients. The table came from immunoSEQ multiplex PCR; TCRdb's copy has only in-frame clones and leaves some out. The table lists 95,000 to 150,000 clones, about 86% of them singletons. The length of the CDR3 is 13 residues. CDR1 and CDR2 (germline): WNHNN, SYGVQD (reference sequence). V lost 4 bases and J 1 base, leaving 7 bases between the germline ends. This TCR came from a man under 40 in good health. The rearrangement uses TRBV10-1 and TRBJ1-1; no reliable D call. Sequences were obtained from blood. DNA for the CDR3: TGCGCCAGCAGTGTTACGGGGAACACTGAAGCTTTCTTT. Encoded protein: CASSVTGNTEAFF.